These T cell receptor beta chains were read from a single sample in a study of blood T cell repertoires in COVID-19. Produced via immunoSEQ multiplex PCR; TCRdb's table is partial and in-frame only. Of tens of thousands of clones listed, over 70% are singletons. Sample: peripheral blood. The receptors were sampled from a human donor in a cohort sampled during active COVID-19. CDR3s include the opening cysteine and the closing phenylalanine or tryptophan. The D gene is left open where the match is weak. Size is omitted from some rows. Given values are once, few, many or a class for expanded clones.

>TRBJ2-5|TRBV5-1|NA|TRBD1
TGCGCCAGCAGCCCATGGACAGGGGGAGAGACCCAGTACTTC
CASSPWTGGETQYF
>TRBJ2-5|TRBV18|NA|NA
TGTGCCAGCTCAGGGGCAGAAGAGACCCAGTACTTC
CASSGAEETQYF
>TRBJ2-1|TRBV9|NA|TRBD2
TGTGCCAGCAGCCCGACGGGGGGCTCCTACAATGAGCAGTTCTTC
CASSPTGGSYNEQFF
>TRBJ2-2|TRBV9|NA|NA
TGTGCCAGCAGCGTAGTCGGGGATGCGAACACCGGGGAGCTGTTTTTT
CASSVVGDANTGELFF
>TRBJ2-7|TRBV7-2|NA|TRBD2
TGTGCCAGCAGCCTCTCCCCCGGGGGGAGGGGGCAGTACTTC
CASSLSPGGRGQYF
>TRBJ2-7|TRBV18|NA|NA
TGTGCCAGCTCACCACCGTCCATCTACGAGCAGTACTTC
CASSPPSIYEQYF
>TRBJ2-2|TRBV27|NA|TRBD1
TGTGCCAGCAGTTTAAACAGGGGGCAAAACACCGGGGAGCTGTTTTTT
CASSLNRGQNTGELFF
>TRBJ2-1|TRBV18|NA|TRBD2
TGTGCCAGCTCACCACCGGTGGGCGGGGGGGCGTACAATGAGCAGTTCTTC
CASSPPVGGGAYNEQFF
>TRBJ1-3|TRBV6-5|NA|NA
TGTGCCAGCAGTTATAAGGGAGTACCTGGAAACACCATATATTTT
CASSYKGVPGNTIYF
>TRBJ2-1|TRBV6-4|NA|TRBD2
TGTGCCAGCAGTGTACTAGCGGGCCAAGAGCAGTTCTTC
CASSVLAGQEQFF
>TRBJ2-1|TRBV18|NA|TRBD2
TGTGCCAGCTCACCCAGTTTGGCGGGAGGGCCCTATGAGCAGTTCTTC
CASSPSLAGGPYEQFF
>TRBJ2-3|TRBV19|NA|TRBD1
TGTGCCAGTAGTCCCTCCCCCGGGACAGTGCGGGATACGCAGTATTTT
CASSPSPGTVRDTQYF
>TRBJ2-1|TRBV30|NA|TRBD2
TGTGCCTGGGTAGCGGGACCCTACAATGAGCAGTTCTTC
CAWVAGPYNEQFF
>TRBJ2-5|TRBV7-9|NA|NA
TGTGCCAGCAGCTTAGGCCGACGGGGAGAGACCCAGTACTTC
CASSLGRRGETQYF
>TRBJ2-7|TRBV29-1|NA|NA
TGCAGCGCCAGGGGCTCCTACGAGCAGTACTTC
CSARGSYEQYF
>TRBJ2-1|TRBV24-1|NA|TRBD2
TGTGCCACCAGCTCTCCGGGGACTAGCGGCAATGAGCAGTTCTTC
CATSSPGTSGNEQFF
>TRBJ2-2|TRBV7-6|NA|NA
TGTGCCAGCAGCCTCCAGATCTCAAACACCGGGGAGCTGTTTTTT
CASSLQISNTGELFF
>TRBJ2-5|TRBV10-2|NA|TRBD2
TGCGCCAGCAGTCGCGGAGGGCGGGGGTCTTACCAAGAGACCCAGTACTTC
CASSRGGRGSYQETQYF
>TRBJ2-3|TRBV7-9|once|TRBD1
TGTGCCAGCATGGGGGGACAGGGAAACACAGATACGCAGTATTTT
CASMGGQGNTDTQYF
>TRBJ1-1|TRBV7-3|NA|NA
TGTGCCAGCAGCATGGACAGTGAGGACACTGAAGCTTTCTTT
CASSMDSEDTEAFF
>TRBJ2-2|TRBV7-2|NA|TRBD2
TGTGCCAGCAGCTTAGCGGGAGGGCCAGGGGGGGAGCTGTTTTTT
CASSLAGGPGGELFF
>TRBJ2-7|TRBV19|once|TRBD2
TGTGCCAGTAGTTCTCCGGGACTAGCGTCTACCTACGAGCAGTACTTC
CASSSPGLASTYEQYF
>TRBJ1-2|TRBV2|NA|NA
TGTGCCAGCAGACCCGACGGCCGGGGGGGTTATGGCTACACCTTC
CASRPDGRGGYGYTF
>TRBJ2-7|TRBV7-8|NA|TRBD2
TGTGCCAGCGCTCCCCTCCGACTAGCGCTTCACTACGAGCAGTACTTC
CASAPLRLALHYEQYF
>TRBJ2-2|TRBV5-8|once|NA
TGTGCCAGCAGCTTGGCAGGGGCAACTATTCGGCTGTTTTTT
CASSLAGATIRLFF
>TRBJ2-1|TRBV6-6|NA|NA
TGTGCCAGCAGTTACTCGAGAGACTCCAATGAGCAGTTCTTC
CASSYSRDSNEQFF
>TRBJ2-1|TRBV2|NA|NA
TGTGCCAGCAGTGAACCCTTCTCCCGGAGGAACAATGAGCAGTTCTTC
CASSEPFSRRNNEQFF
>TRBJ1-1|TRBV6-1|once|TRBD1
TGTGCCAGCAGTACGACAGGGGGCGAGACTGAAGCTTTCTTT
CASSTTGGETEAFF
>TRBJ1-1|TRBV6-6|NA|TRBD1
TGTGCCAGCAGAATGATACCCGACAGGGGGCGAGGTGAAGCTTTCTTT
CASRMIPDRGRGEAFF
>TRBJ1-1|TRBV2|NA|TRBD1
TGTGCCAGCAGTAATACACAGGGGGCCGTCACTGAAGCTTTCTTT
CASSNTQGAVTEAFF
>TRBJ2-6|TRBV11-2|NA|TRBD2
TGTGCCAGCAGCTCTTCGACTAGCGGGAGAGCCGGGGCCAACGTCCTGACTTTC
CASSSSTSGRAGANVLTF
>TRBJ2-3|TRBV29-1|once|TRBD2
TGCAGCGTGGCACTAGCGGGAGGGATCACAGATACGCAGTATTTT
CSVALAGGITDTQYF
>TRBJ1-6|TRBV5-4|NA|NA
TGTGCCAGCAGCTTGGACAGGAGAAATTCACCCCTCCACTTT
CASSLDRRNSPLHF
>TRBJ2-5|TRBV6-2/TRBV6-3|NA|TRBD2
TGTGCCAGCAGCCAGGAGCGGGGCGTAGAGACCCAGTACTTC
CASSQERGVETQYF
>TRBJ2-2|TRBV30|NA|NA
TGTGCCTGGGGGGCCGGGTTCACCGGGGAGCTGTTTTTT
CAWGAGFTGELFF
>TRBJ1-5|TRBV6-5|NA|NA
TGTGCCAGCAGGGCAGACAGGACTCAGCCCCAGCATTTT
CASRADRTQPQHF
>TRBJ2-1|TRBV2|NA|NA
TGTGCCAGCAGTGAAGCGGAACGCAGGGTATATGAGCAGTTCTTC
CASSEAERRVYEQFF
>TRBJ2-7|TRBV19|NA|NA
TGTGCCAGCCAGGAAGACAACTCCTACGAGCAGTACTTC
CASQEDNSYEQYF
>TRBJ2-1|TRBV7-9|NA|NA
TGTGCCAGCAGCTTTTTTGGGGGCGGTTACAATGAGCAGTTCTTC
CASSFFGGGYNEQFF
>TRBJ1-3|TRBV30|NA|TRBD1
TGTGCCTGGAGTGCAGGGGGAGGAAACACCATATATTTT
CAWSAGGGNTIYF
>TRBJ2-5|TRBV5-4|NA|NA
TGTGCCAGCAGCTTGGACCCAGACCAAGAGACCCAGTACTTC
CASSLDPDQETQYF
>TRBJ2-1|TRBV3-1/TRBV3-2|few|TRBD2
TGTGCCAGCAGCCATTCTCTCGGGGGGGCTACTCCCTACAATGAGCAGTTCTTC
CASSHSLGGATPYNEQFF
>TRBJ2-3|TRBV11-2|NA|NA
TGTGCCAGCAGCTCCGAAACAGGCCGCACAGATACGCAGTATTTT
CASSSETGRTDTQYF
>TRBJ2-2|TRBV7-2|NA|NA
TGTGCCAGCAGCCTACAAGCGGAACTAAACACCGGGGAGCTGTTTTTT
CASSLQAELNTGELFF
>TRBJ2-3|TRBV25-1|NA|NA
TGTGCCAGCAGTGAAGTGCCGGGAGCGGCTGCAGATACGCAGTATTTT
CASSEVPGAAADTQYF
>TRBJ2-7|TRBV3-1/TRBV3-2|NA|NA
TGTGCCAGCAGCCAAGGGGGGAGGTCGGGACAGTACTTC
CASSQGGRSGQYF
>TRBJ1-4|TRBV4-2|NA|TRBD1
TGTGCCAGCAGCCAAGCGGGGGGAGGACAGGGAAGAAAACTGTTTTTT
CASSQAGGGQGRKLFF
>TRBJ1-4|TRBV5-6|few|NA
TGTGCCAGCAGCGCCGCGGGGGGCCGGAGTGAAAAACTGTTTTTT
CASSAAGGRSEKLFF
>TRBJ2-5|TRBV29-1|NA|TRBD1
TGCAGCGTTACACACAGGGGGCTCCAAGAGACCCAGTACTTC
CSVTHRGLQETQYF
>TRBJ2-1|TRBV5-1|NA|NA
TGCGCCAGCAGCTTGGATGGTCAGACATACAATGAGCAGTTCTTC
CASSLDGQTYNEQFF
>TRBJ1-5|TRBV4-3|NA|TRBD1
TGCGCCAGCAGCCCTGGACAGGGCAATCAGCCCCAGCATTTT
CASSPGQGNQPQHF
>TRBJ2-2|TRBV7-3|NA|TRBD1
TGTGCCAGCAGCTCGCCCCCGGACAGGGTAACCGGGGAGCTGTTTTTT
CASSSPPDRVTGELFF
>TRBJ2-1|TRBV6-1|NA|NA
TGTGCCAGCAGTGAAATTCGGAGCTCCTACAATGAGCAGTTCTTC
CASSEIRSSYNEQFF
>TRBJ1-3|TRBV4-3|once|NA
TGCGCCAGCAGCCAAGATGAATCAGGCCTCTCTGGAAACACCATATATTTT
CASSQDESGLSGNTIYF
>TRBJ2-1|TRBV6-4|once|NA
TGTGCCAGCAGTAATACGGGACACCCAGCCTACAATGAGCAGTTCTTC
CASSNTGHPAYNEQFF
>TRBJ2-5|TRBV2|NA|TRBD1
TGTGCCAGCAGTGCCGCCGGGACAGGCGGAGAGACCCAGTACTTC
CASSAAGTGGETQYF
>TRBJ2-6|TRBV7-8|NA|NA
TGTGCCAGCAGCTTAAGAATCGTTACACACTCTGGGGCCAACGTCCTGACTTTC
CASSLRIVTHSGANVLTF
>TRBJ2-3|TRBV2|once|TRBD2
TGTGCCAGCAGTAATAGACTAGCGGGGAGTGGAGATACGCAGTATTTT
CASSNRLAGSGDTQYF
>TRBJ1-2|TRBV19|NA|TRBD1
TGTGCCAGTAGTATGTTCGACAGGGAACACTATGGCTACACCTTC
CASSMFDREHYGYTF
>TRBJ1-2|TRBV3-1/TRBV3-2|once|TRBD1
TGTGCCAGCAGCCATGTCCTTGGACAGGGCTTCGGTTACACCTTC
CASSHVLGQGFGYTF